Reported below is one T cell receptor beta chain. Its cognate antigen is unknown. Germline CDR1 reads MDHEN; CDR2 reads SYDVKM. CDR3 length: 14 residues. Trimming removed 7 bases from V and 2 bases from J, with 14 bases in between. PCR amplification relied on 60 Vbeta primers (plus 13 Jbeta primers). Sequencing was performed with immunoSEQ multiplex PCR; in TCRdb, only in-frame clones are kept and a portion is missing. The repertoire has about 130,000 clones, about 70% of them found once; the top ten carry 2.1%. This sample stems from a study of cytomegalovirus exposure and HLA in healthy donors. Study findings and constraints: Rates of TCR association differed by HLA locus in a later analysis, with DRB1 highest and HLA-C lowest. Rare sequences made up most TCRs, while some public TCRs were found in many donors. Near-uniform donor sequencing depth was presumed by presence/absence analyses. A likely sequencing artifact accounted for one observed cluster of highly shared sequence variants.

The chain recombines TRBV28 with TRBJ2-5, with D possibly TRBD2 on 5 matching bases. The sequencing input was PBMCs. The clonotype was recovered from a woman aged 60-75 years in good health and CMV-seropositive. The CDR3 spells CASNGGRFQETQYF. DNA for the CDR3: TGTGCCAGCAATGGAGGTAGATTTCAAGAGACCCAGTACTTC.